This entry lists 7 T cell receptor beta chains sequenced from one sample in a study of T cells in Graves' hyperthyroidism and ophthalmopathy. The source material, RNA transcripts, was used to amplify TCR beta CDR3 regions. During a first-round RT-PCR of the TCR CDR3, the HTBI primer set was used. MiXCR, run by TCRdb on the multiplex PCR reads, gives a single entry per CDR3 protein. The sample holds 450,000 to 700,000 distinct CDR3 sequences, just over 45% seen once. The sequencing input was peripheral blood or thyroid tissue (not recorded which). The receptors shown here come from a woman younger than 30 with Graves' hyperthyroidism.

This clonotype was detected ten times or more. The V and J genes are TRBV10-3 and TRBJ1-2, with D perhaps matching TRBD1 (5 bases). Trimming left V 2 bases short and J 1 base short, with 8 bases between. This CDR3 region has 14 residues. The germline CDR1 and CDR2 sequences are ENHRY and SYGVKD. CDR3 sequence (DNA): TGTGCCATCAGTGAGGGGGACGTTAACTATGGCTACACCTTC. It specifies CAISEGDVNYGYTF.

This clonotype was observed a single time. The gene calls are TRBV6-1 and TRBJ1-4, with a tentative D call TRBD1 (6 bases). With 8 bases removed from V and 5 bases from J, the gap between germline ends came to 15 bases. This CDR3 is built from 14 residues. CDR1 and CDR2 from the germline V gene are MNHNS and SASEGT. As DNA, the CDR3 is TGTGCCAGCTTATTGGGGGCGACGAATGAAAAACTGTTTTTT. It codes for CASLLGATNEKLFF.

This clonotype was found a few times. The chain uses TRBV29-1 and TRBJ2-1; D is possibly TRBD2 (5 bases). The CDR3 runs to 15 residues. Trimming removed 3 bases from V and 4 bases from J, with 16 bases in between. Germline V CDR1 and CDR2: SQVTM, ANQGSEA. The CDR3 sequence is CSVESAIEGYNEQFF. CDR3 bases: TGCAGCGTTGAGTCCGCGATAGAGGGATACAATGAGCAGTTCTTC.

The chain couples TRBV6-1 to TRBJ1-1; a weak D match, TRBD1 (5 bases). V lost 6 bases and J lost 1, with 9 bases in between. The CDR3 is 13 residues long. Germline V gives CDR1 MNHNS, CDR2 SASEGT. The CDR3, as DNA: TGTGCCAGCAGACAACAGGCGAACACTGAAGCTTTCTTT. Amino acids: CASRQQANTEAFF.

This clonotype was observed many times. The chain links TRBV5-6 to TRBJ2-2; D unresolved. The CDR3 spans 12 residues. Germline CDR1 and CDR2: SGHDT and YYEEEE. V lost 1 base, J lost 6 bases, and 4 bases lay in between. The chain's CDR3 is CASSLFPGELFF. DNA of the CDR3: TGTGCCAGCAGCTTGTTCCCCGGGGAGCTGTTTTTT.

This chain uses TRBV5-1 with TRBJ2-7; 8 bases map to TRBD1. Judging by the DNA end, TRBJ2-1 fits better; the J call may be wrong. The V gene's germline CDR1 is SGHRS and CDR2 YFSETQ. CDR3 length: 15 amino acids. CDR3 in amino acids: CASSLRTGRYNEQFF. In DNA, the CDR3 is TGCGCCAGCAGCTTACGGACAGGGCGGTACAATGAGCAGTTCTTC.

This clonotype was found many times. This rearrangement joins TRBV10-3 to TRBJ2-3, with D tentatively TRBD1 or TRBD2 (6 bases each). With 5 bases removed from V and 6 bases from J, the gap between germline ends came to 18 bases. This CDR3 spans 15 amino acids. CDR1 and CDR2 from the germline V gene are ENHRY and SYGVKD. The CDR3 region is CAISRDIAGGDTQYF. Written as DNA, the CDR3 is TGTGCCATCAGTCGGGACATAGCCGGAGGGGATACGCAGTATTTT.